A selection of T cell receptor beta chains follows, all from one sample in a study of Ad26.COV2.S vaccination and SARS-CoV-2 variants. Measured with immunoSEQ multiplex PCR; TCRdb has only the in-frame clones, and not every one. The sample carries 380,000 or so clones, around four fifths recorded once. Sequences were derived from peripheral blood, sampled in a trial of Ad26.COV2.S vaccine versus placebo. The receptors stem from a person between 18 and 65 years old who received the Ad26.COV2.S COVID-19 vaccine or a placebo. Each CDR3 is given with its conserved first and last residue. D genes are given only for firm matches. Clone size is not always given. Where it is, it says once, few, many or a class for expanded clones.

J gene	clone size	V gene	D gene	CDR3 DNA	CDR3 protein
TRBJ1-3	-	TRBV6-5	-	TGTGCCAGCAGTTACTCAAAGCTAGGTGGAAACACCATATATTTT	CASSYSKLGGNTIYF
TRBJ2-2	-	TRBV6-5	TRBD1	TGTGCCAGCAGTCACCAACAGGGGCGGGCCGGGGAGCTGTTTTTT	CASSHQQGRAGELFF
TRBJ2-2	few	TRBV3-1/TRBV3-2	-	TGTGCCAGCAGCCGCGGCGGGGTAGCCGGGGAGCTGTTTTTT	CASSRGGVAGELFF
TRBJ2-1	-	TRBV7-9	-	TGTGCCAGCAGCTCGGGTGCCTCCTACAATGAGCAGTTCTTC	CASSSGASYNEQFF
TRBJ2-1	-	TRBV7-8	-	TGTGCCAGCAGCTACTTTTCCGGGACCTACGGGCCTGGGGACGACAATGAGCAGTTCTTC	CASSYFSGTYGPGDDNEQFF
TRBJ2-5	-	TRBV2	TRBD2	TGTGCCAGCAGTGAAACGGGACTAGCGGGAGGCGAGACCCAGTACTTC	CASSETGLAGGETQYF
TRBJ1-1	-	TRBV19	TRBD1	TGTGCCAGTAGTAGGAAGGGGACAGCGACGATGAACACTGAAGCTTTCTTT	CASSRKGTATMNTEAFF
TRBJ2-1	-	TRBV7-3	-	TGTGCCAGCAGCTTAATTACGGGGTACAATGAGCAGTTCTTC	CASSLITGYNEQFF
TRBJ1-4	-	TRBV6-6	TRBD1	TGTGCCAGCAGTTTGGGACAGCCTAATGAAAAACTGTTTTTT	CASSLGQPNEKLFF
TRBJ1-3	-	TRBV6-5	-	TGTGCCAGCACCGCGGTGAGCTCTGGAAACACCATATATTTT	CASTAVSSGNTIYF
TRBJ2-2	-	TRBV9	TRBD1	TGTGCCAGCAGCCTTTTTCCGGACAGGGTAAACACCGGGGAGCTGTTTTTT	CASSLFPDRVNTGELFF
TRBJ2-5	-	TRBV4-3	TRBD2	TGCGCCAGCAGCCAAGATCGGGATAGCGGGGAGACCCAGTACTTC	CASSQDRDSGETQYF
TRBJ1-1	once	TRBV10-3	-	TGTGCCATCAGTGAGGCCGACACTGAAGCTTTCTTT	CAISEADTEAFF
TRBJ2-1	-	TRBV18	TRBD2	TGTGCCAGCTCACTACGGACTGCGGCGGGGGGGCCCGGTGAGCAGTTCTTC	CASSLRTAAGGPGEQFF
TRBJ1-5	-	TRBV5-6	TRBD1	TGTGCCAGCAGCCGAAGACAGGGAGGAAACAATCAGCCCCAGCATTTT	CASSRRQGGNNQPQHF